The next 24 T cell receptor beta chains were all read from a single sample in a study of long-term antiretroviral therapy in people with HIV. Survey level was the resolution at which the v3.0 immunoSEQ assay ran. TCRdb's table, derived via immunoSEQ multiplex PCR, lists solely in-frame clones and lacks some. This sample has under 30,000 clones; 86% occur once, and the top ten carry around 3.9%. This specimen consisted of unsorted PBMCs, obtained 1.9 years after starting antiretroviral therapy. The receptors stem from a woman aged 25-40 years with HIV.

As DNA, the CDR3 is TGCGCCAGCAGCTTGGAAGGGGAAGCTTTCTTT. It is translated as CASSLEGEAFF. The J gene is TRBJ1-1, the V gene TRBV5-1; no clear D gene. CDR1 SGHRS and CDR2 YFSETQ come from the germline V gene. V was pared by 0 bases and J by 8 bases, with 5 bases between. The CDR3 is 11 amino acids. Based on the CDR3 plus reference TRBV5-1 and TRBJ1-1, the full variable domain is KAGVTQTPRYLIKTRGQQVTLSCSPISGHRSVSWYQQTPGQGLQFLFEYFSETQRNKGNFPGRFSGRQFSNSRSEMNVSTLELGDSALYLCASSLEGEAFFGQGTRLTVV.

The genes are TRBV5-1 and TRBJ2-7; D is possibly TRBD1 or TRBD2 (5 bases each). This CDR3 spans 16 amino acids. Trimming stripped 1 base from V and 1 base from J, with 15 bases between. Germline V gene sequence: CDR1 SGHRS, CDR2 YFSETQ. The CDR3 sequence is CASSLRHGTGSYEQYF. DNA of the CDR3: TGCGCCAGCAGCTTGAGACACGGGACCGGTTCCTACGAGCAGTACTTC.

CDR3 in amino acids: CASSQRNWTGRNYGYTF. DNA for the CDR3: TGTGCCAGTAGTCAACGCAATTGGACAGGGCGAAACTATGGCTACACCTTC. V usage is TRBV19 and J usage is TRBJ1-2; 8 bases are a match to TRBD1. The V gene's germline CDR1 is LNHDA and CDR2 SQIVND (reference sequence). Trimming cost V 5 bases and J 2 bases; bases outside gene matches: 13. The CDR3 extends over 17 amino acids.

The rearrangement links TRBV5-8 to TRBJ2-3; 7 bases line up with TRBD1. Germline trimming cut 2 bases from V and 0 bases from J; bases unmatched to any gene: 9. Germline assignment: CDR1 SGHTS and CDR2 YDEGEE. This CDR3 is built from 17 residues. The CDR3 sequence is CASSFLPGQASTDTQYF. In nucleotides, the CDR3 is TGTGCCAGCAGCTTTTTACCAGGACAGGCGAGCACAGATACGCAGTATTTT.

The chain combines TRBV30 with TRBJ1-4; no clear D. V was trimmed by 1 base and J by 7 bases, leaving 10 bases between them. The CDR3 is made up of 13 amino acids. Germline loops: CDR1 GTSNPN, CDR2 SVGIG (reference sequence). This CDR3 is CAWSGRASEKLFF. The DNA of the CDR3 is TGTGCCTGGAGTGGGAGGGCCTCTGAAAAACTGTTTTTT.

This chain links TRBV27 with TRBJ1-1; the D gene is possibly TRBD1 (6 bases). Trimming left V 0 bases short and J 5 bases short, with 16 bases between. Germline CDR1 MNHEY, CDR2 SMNVEV (reference sequence). This CDR3 has 16 amino acids. The CDR3 protein is CASSLSSLYQGTEAFF. CDR3 in DNA: TGTGCCAGCAGTTTATCGAGTCTATATCAGGGGACTGAAGCTTTCTTT.

A note on this clone: The junction and the germline gene differ at one end; a read error may be behind it. V gene TRBV29-1 combines with J gene TRBJ1-3, with unresolved D. Germline-derived CDR1 and CDR2 are SQVTM and ANQGSEA. This CDR3 contains 13 residues. The CDR3 region is CSVEVNSGNTIYF. CDR3 bases: TGCAGCGTTGAAGTCAACTCTGGAAATACCATATATTTT.

This chain links TRBV6-1 with TRBJ2-7; D not resolved. CDR3 length: 13 amino acids. V was shortened by 5 bases and J by 6 bases, with 14 bases between the two germline ends. CDR1 and CDR2 (germline): MNHNS, SASEGT. CDR3 sequence (DNA): TGTGCCAGCAGTACCTCTCAAAGGCTCGAGCAGTACTTC. Its protein is CASSTSQRLEQYF.

The rearrangement links TRBV7-2 to TRBJ1-1; possible D gene TRBD1, 6 bases. Trimming removed 4 bases from V and 3 bases from J, with 12 bases in between. Germline V CDR1 and CDR2: SGHTA, FQGNSA. CDR3 size: 14 residues. DNA for the CDR3: TGTGCCAGCAGCTCCACAGGGAGGGACACTGAAGCTTTCTTT. As protein: CASSSTGRDTEAFF.

The genes are TRBV4-2 and TRBJ2-1; TRBD1 might be the D (5 bases). CDR1 and CDR2 from the germline V gene are LGHNA and YNFKEQ. V lost 4 bases to trimming and J lost 6 bases, with 22 bases between them. The CDR3 covers 17 residues. CDR3 residues: CASSLRQSVGAINEQFF. The CDR3 DNA reads as TGTGCCAGCAGCCTGCGACAGAGTGTAGGGGCCATCAATGAGCAGTTCTTC.

The chain combines TRBV15 with TRBJ2-4; D is undetermined. This CDR3 is built from 16 residues. The V gene lost 0 bases and the J gene lost 0 bases, with 9 bases spanning the gap. Germline V gene data show CDR1 as LNHNV and CDR2 as YYDKDF (reference sequence). This chain's CDR3 is CATSREWSLAKNIQYF. The CDR3 DNA sequence: TGTGCCACCAGCAGAGAGTGGAGCTTAGCCAAAAACATTCAGTACTTC.

This chain uses TRBV29-1 with TRBJ2-1; the D gene is possibly TRBD1 (6 bases). Trimming took 6 bases from V and 0 from J, leaving 9 bases between them. Germline values: CDR1 SQVTM, CDR2 ANQGSEA. This CDR3 is 13 amino acids long. CDR3: CSVGGHSYNEQFF. CDR3 DNA sequence: TGCAGCGTAGGGGGACACTCCTACAATGAGCAGTTCTTC.

This clone was seen more than once but under ten times. The chain carries TRBV5-1 and TRBJ2-2; D is ambiguous. Germline V gives CDR1 SGHRS, CDR2 YFSETQ. The CDR3 runs to 14 residues. V lost 0 bases, J lost 6 bases, and 9 bases lay in between. The CDR3 region is CASSLAWVSGELFF. The CDR3 region has the DNA TGCGCCAGCAGCTTGGCGTGGGTCTCCGGGGAGCTGTTTTTT.

V is TRBV4-1 and J is TRBJ1-1; unclear D gene. The germline V gene encodes CDR1 MGHRA and CDR2 YSYEKL. The CDR3 runs 16 residues. Trimming removed 1 base from V and 4 bases from J, with 16 bases in between. The CDR3 coding sequence is TGCGCCAGCAGCCAAGTTTCCACGGGCGGGAGCACTGAAGCTTTCTTT. This gives the protein CASSQVSTGGSTEAFF.

This chain connects TRBV10-3 to TRBJ1-1, with D possibly matching TRBD1 (5 bases). The CDR3 contains 13 residues. CDR1 and CDR2 (germline): ENHRY, SYGVKD. Trimming took off 7 bases at V and 5 bases at J, with 14 bases between the two ends. CDR3 nucleotides: TGTGCCATCATGGGGGGAGAAGGTACTGAAGCTTTCTTT. This translates into CAIMGGEGTEAFF.

The V gene is TRBV7-3, the J gene TRBJ2-7; a possible D gene is TRBD2 (7 bases). CDR3 length equals 13 residues. Trimming shortened V by 6 bases and J by 5 bases, and 14 bases separated the two germline ends. Germline V gene data show CDR1 as SGHTA and CDR2 as FQGTGA. The CDR3 loop reads CASSVRGGNEQYV. The CDR3 DNA sequence: TGTGCCAGCAGTGTAAGGGGGGGCAACGAGCAGTACGTC.

CDR3 in DNA: TGCGCCAGCAGCCCGCCTGGGGCAGATAACTATGGCTACACCTTC. It is translated as CASSPPGADNYGYTF. The chain employs TRBV5-1 and TRBJ1-2; D perhaps matches TRBD1 (5 bases). Germline lookup yields CDR1 SGHRS and CDR2 YFSETQ. V gave up 4 bases and J gave up 1 base, with 14 bases separating them. The CDR3 length is 15 residues.

This clone was picked up one time. The chain combines TRBV18 with TRBJ1-3, with 7 nucleotides matching TRBD1. The CDR3 is 17 amino acids. The trim removed 2 bases at V and 0 bases at J, leaving 7 bases unmatched. CDR1 and CDR2 from the germline V gene are KGHSH and LQKENI. The CDR3 bases are TGTGCCAGCTCACCAGCTTCAGGGGGATCCTCTGGAAACACCATATATTTT. It translates to CASSPASGGSSGNTIYF.

This clone has a handful of counts. The chain couples TRBV19 to TRBJ2-7, with D tentatively TRBD2 (5 bases). Looked up from germline, CDR1 is LNHDA and CDR2 is SQIVND (reference sequence). The CDR3 loop spans 14 amino acids. The germline V and J ends were trimmed by 5 bases and 3 bases, with 14 bases remaining between them. The DNA of the CDR3 is TGTGCCAGTAGTTACAGAGGACTCGGCTACGAGCAGTACTTC. It codes for CASSYRGLGYEQYF.

In its sample, this clone was seen once. The rearrangement uses TRBV14 and TRBJ2-2, with no clear D. V was pared by 1 base and J by 3 bases, with 9 bases between. Germline V gene data show CDR1 as SGHDN and CDR2 as FVKESK. The CDR3 totals 15 residues. CDR3 sequence reads: CASSQVQGYTGELFF. CDR3 bases: TGTGCCAGCAGCCAAGTACAAGGATACACCGGGGAGCTGTTTTTT.

The chain carries TRBV5-8 and TRBJ2-7; perhaps TRBD1 as D (6 bases). Germline V gene lookup returns CDR1 SGHTS and CDR2 YDEGEE. V lost 4 bases to trimming and J lost 1 base, with 12 bases between them. This CDR3 is built from 14 residues. In DNA, the CDR3 is TGTGCCAGCAGCCCCTTAGGGGGATCCTACGAGCAGTACGTC. Protein: CASSPLGGSYEQYV.

The V and J genes are TRBV4-1 and TRBJ2-5; D possibly uses TRBD1 or TRBD2 (6 bases each). Between the trimmed V and J ends, which lost 0 bases and 7 bases, there was a span of 18 bases. This CDR3 contains 16 residues. Germline CDR1 MGHRA, CDR2 YSYEKL. The CDR3, as DNA: TGCGCCAGCAGCCAAGATCGGACAGTCCCCGGGGGGACCCAGTACTTC. This codes for CASSQDRTVPGGTQYF.

This chain joins TRBV30 and TRBJ2-5; 13 bases are shared with TRBD2. The V gene's germline CDR1 is GTSNPN and CDR2 SVGIG (reference sequence). Trimming removed 1 base from V and 5 bases from J; junction bases left unmatched: 4. The CDR3 is 15 amino acids. Here the CDR3 reads CAWSDGLAGEETQYF. The CDR3, as DNA: TGTGCCTGGAGTGATGGACTAGCGGGGGAGGAGACCCAGTACTTC.

This clone was recorded once. The chain is built from TRBV10-2 and TRBJ1-2, with TRBD1 matching over 8 bases. V trimming: 4 bases; J trimming: 4 bases; junction bases outside the gene matches: 11. The CDR3 spans 16 residues. Germline V CDR1 and CDR2: WSHSY, SAAADI. The CDR3, as DNA: TGCGCCAGCAGTGTAGGGACAGGCGTGGGGAGCTATGGCTACACCTTC. Amino acids: CASSVGTGVGSYGYTF.